Listed here are 7 T cell receptor beta chains from one sample, sequenced in a study of cytotoxic CD8 clonotypes in ibrutinib-treated CLL. The assay was immunoSEQ multiplex PCR, and TCRdb's table has in-frame clones only and misses some. Here the sample spans 150,000 or so clones, roughly 77% being singletons. The sequencing used PBMCs, collected after 12 months of ibrutinib treatment. The receptors were gathered from a human donor with chronic lymphocytic leukemia.

This clone turned up a few times. The J gene is TRBJ1-1, the V gene TRBV14; D unresolved. V lost 1 base, J lost 5 bases, and 8 bases lay in between. CDR1 SGHDN and CDR2 FVKESK come from the germline V gene. There are 13 residues in the CDR3. The CDR3 DNA sequence: TGTGCCAGCAGCCAAGTTCCGGGGACTGAAGCTTTCTTT. It translates to CASSQVPGTEAFF.

This rearrangement joins TRBV20-1 to TRBJ2-7; no clear D gene. Trimming stripped 3 bases from V and 0 bases from J, with 3 bases between. Germline loops: CDR1 DFQATT, CDR2 SNEGSKA (reference sequence). CDR3 size: 11 residues. CDR3 bases: TGCAGTGCTAGCGGCTCCTACGAGCAGTACTTC. Translating it yields CSASGSYEQYF.

The V call is TRBV5-1, the J call TRBJ1-1; D call uncertain. There are 11 residues in the CDR3. Trimming stripped 5 bases from V and 3 bases from J, with 5 bases between. Germline values: CDR1 SGHRS, CDR2 YFSETQ. The CDR3 coding sequence is TGCGCCAGCAGGTCCTACACTGAAGCTTTCTTT. It translates to CASRSYTEAFF.

The rearrangement uses TRBV2 and TRBJ2-1; D is unclear. Germline values: CDR1 SNHLY, CDR2 FYNNEI. This CDR3 contains 14 residues. V lost 2 bases and J 5 bases, leaving 10 bases between the germline ends. The CDR3 reads CASSEIGPDNEQFF. CDR3 nucleotide sequence: TGTGCCAGCAGTGAAATAGGGCCAGACAATGAGCAGTTCTTC.

This clone was found a few times. This chain joins TRBV5-1 and TRBJ2-1; TRBD1 agrees at 7 bases. The V gene's germline CDR1 is SGHRS and CDR2 YFSETQ. The CDR3 runs to 11 residues. J was trimmed by 5 bases and V by 10 bases; bases with no gene match: 3. CDR3 sequence: CASGQNNEQFF. Written as DNA, the CDR3 is TGCGCCTCGGGACAGAACAATGAGCAGTTCTTC.

The chain employs TRBV30 and TRBJ1-1; weak D call: TRBD1 (6 bases). The V end was cut by 6 bases, the J end by 4 bases, with 12 bases between. Germline CDR1 reads GTSNPN; CDR2 reads SVGIG (reference sequence). The CDR3 is 12 residues long. Here the CDR3 DNA reads TGTGCCTGCCGCCGGGGGGCCACTGAAGCTTTCTTT. It encodes CACRRGATEAFF.

In its sample, this clone was seen a few times. V and J are TRBV4-2 and TRBJ2-1, with TRBD1 identical over 11 bases. Trimming removed 1 base from V and 3 bases from J; junction bases left unmatched: 2. CDR1 LGHNA and CDR2 YNFKEQ come from the germline V gene. The CDR3 length is 16 residues. CDR3 sequence: CASSQAGTGGYNEQFF. Written as DNA, the CDR3 is TGTGCCAGCAGCCAAGCCGGGACAGGGGGCTACAATGAGCAGTTCTTC.